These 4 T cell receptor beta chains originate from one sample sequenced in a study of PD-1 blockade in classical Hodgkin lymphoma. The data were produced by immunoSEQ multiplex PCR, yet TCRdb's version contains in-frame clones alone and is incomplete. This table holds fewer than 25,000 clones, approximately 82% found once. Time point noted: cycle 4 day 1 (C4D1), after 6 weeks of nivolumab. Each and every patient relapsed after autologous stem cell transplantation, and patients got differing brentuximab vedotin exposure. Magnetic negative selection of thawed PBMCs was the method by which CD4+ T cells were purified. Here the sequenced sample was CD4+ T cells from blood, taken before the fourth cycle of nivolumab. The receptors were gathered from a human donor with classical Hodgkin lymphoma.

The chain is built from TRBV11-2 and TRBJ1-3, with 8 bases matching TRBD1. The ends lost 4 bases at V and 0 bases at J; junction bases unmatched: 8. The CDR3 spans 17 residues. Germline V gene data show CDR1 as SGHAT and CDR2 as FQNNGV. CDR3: CASSWDRHLTSGNTIYF. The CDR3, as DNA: TGTGCCAGCAGCTGGGACAGGCACCTTACCTCTGGAAACACCATATATTTT. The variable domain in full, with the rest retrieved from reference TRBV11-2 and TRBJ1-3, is EAGVAQSPRYKIIEKRQSVAFWCNPISGHATLYWYQQILGQGPKLLIQFQNNGVVDDSQLPKDRFSAERLKGVDSTLKIQPAKLEDSAVYLCASSWDRHLTSGNTIYFGEGSWLTVV.

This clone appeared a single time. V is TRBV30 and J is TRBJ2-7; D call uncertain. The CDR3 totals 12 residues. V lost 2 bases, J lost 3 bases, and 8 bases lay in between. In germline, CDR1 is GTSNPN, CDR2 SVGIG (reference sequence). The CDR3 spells CAWSPDRYEQYF. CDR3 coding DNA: TGTGCCTGGAGTCCGGACCGCTACGAGCAGTACTTC. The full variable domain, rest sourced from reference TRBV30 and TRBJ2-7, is SQTIHQWPATLVQPVGSPLSLECTVEGTSNPNLYWYRQAAGRGLQLLFYSVGIGQISSEVPQNLSASRPQDRQFILSSKKLLLSDSGFYLCAWSPDRYEQYFGPGTRLTVT.

The CDR3 DNA follows: TGTGCCAGCAGCTTAGAGGGCCCCACCGGGGAGCTGTTTTTT. It encodes CASSLEGPTGELFF. V usage is TRBV13 and J usage is TRBJ2-2; D unclear. The CDR3 is 14 amino acids. Germline lookup yields CDR1 PRHDT and CDR2 FYEKMQ (reference sequence). With 1 base removed from V and 4 bases from J, the gap between germline ends came to 7 bases.

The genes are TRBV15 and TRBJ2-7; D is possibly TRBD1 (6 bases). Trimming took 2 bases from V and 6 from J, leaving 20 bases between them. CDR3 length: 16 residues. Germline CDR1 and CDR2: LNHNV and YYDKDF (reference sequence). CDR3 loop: CATSRSILPTGSEQYF. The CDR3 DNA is TGTGCCACCAGCAGATCCATATTACCTACAGGGAGCGAGCAGTACTTC.